This T cell receptor beta chain was found in a study of beta chain features in type 1 diabetes. This clone has just a few counts. What it binds is not known. Study-wide points: Among all four CD4+ subsets, Type 1 diabetes patients had TCRB CDR3s that were moderately but significantly shorter.

V lost 5 bases, J lost 2 bases, and 10 bases lay in between. Germline CDR1 reads MNHEY; CDR2 reads SVGAGI. This CDR3 is 14 amino acids long. Since all of the isolated RNA was reverse transcribed, expressed TCRB transcripts were what got sequenced. The protocol was immunoSEQ multiplex PCR, while the TCRdb copy is restricted to in-frame clones and leaves out a portion. The sample lists roughly 290,000 clones; 15% were seen once. This receptor was obtained from a man between 18 and 35 years old with type 1 diabetes. The chain has TRBV6-5 and TRBJ1-5, with D uncertain. Material: naive CD4+ T cells from blood. The CDR3 DNA reads as TGTGCCAGCAGTACTTTCGGGGGCAATCAGCCCCAGCATTTT. Its protein is CASSTFGGNQPQHF.